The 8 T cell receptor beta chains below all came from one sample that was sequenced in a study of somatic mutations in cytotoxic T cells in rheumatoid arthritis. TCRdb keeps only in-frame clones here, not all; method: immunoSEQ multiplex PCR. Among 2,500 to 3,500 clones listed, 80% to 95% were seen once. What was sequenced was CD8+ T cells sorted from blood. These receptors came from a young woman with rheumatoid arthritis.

In DNA, the CDR3 is TGTGCCAGCAGCTCGGGACAGGGAGTCGGGGATACGCAGTATTTT. Encoded protein: CASSSGQGVGDTQYF. The chain carries TRBV7-3 and TRBJ2-3; 9 bases match TRBD1. V gave up 4 bases and J gave up 6 bases; unmatched junction bases: 8. The CDR3 consists of 15 residues. Germline-derived CDR1 and CDR2 are SGHTA and FQGTGA.

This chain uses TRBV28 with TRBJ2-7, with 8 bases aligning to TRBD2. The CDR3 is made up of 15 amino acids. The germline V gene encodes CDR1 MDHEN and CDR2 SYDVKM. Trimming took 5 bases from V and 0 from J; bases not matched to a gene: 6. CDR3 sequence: CASSLTGGGSYEQYF. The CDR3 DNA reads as TGTGCCAGCAGTCTCACGGGGGGGGGCTCCTACGAGCAGTACTTC.

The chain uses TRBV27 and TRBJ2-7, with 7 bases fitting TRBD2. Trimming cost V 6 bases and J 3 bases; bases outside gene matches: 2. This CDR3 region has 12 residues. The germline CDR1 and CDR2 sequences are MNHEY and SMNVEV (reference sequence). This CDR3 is CASRGGIYEQYF. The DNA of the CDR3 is TGTGCCAGCAGGGGAGGGATCTACGAGCAGTACTTC.

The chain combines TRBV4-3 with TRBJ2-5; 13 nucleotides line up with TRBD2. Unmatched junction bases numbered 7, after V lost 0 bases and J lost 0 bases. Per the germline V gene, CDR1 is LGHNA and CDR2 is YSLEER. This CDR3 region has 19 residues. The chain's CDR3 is CASSQDGLAGESYQETQYF. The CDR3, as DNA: TGCGCCAGCAGCCAAGATGGACTAGCGGGGGAATCGTACCAAGAGACCCAGTACTTC.

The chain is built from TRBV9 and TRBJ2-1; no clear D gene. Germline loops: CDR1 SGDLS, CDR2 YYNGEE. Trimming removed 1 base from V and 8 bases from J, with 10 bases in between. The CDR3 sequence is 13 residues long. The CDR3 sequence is CASSVYSLDEQFF. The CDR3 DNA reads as TGTGCCAGCAGCGTATATTCCCTCGATGAGCAGTTCTTC.

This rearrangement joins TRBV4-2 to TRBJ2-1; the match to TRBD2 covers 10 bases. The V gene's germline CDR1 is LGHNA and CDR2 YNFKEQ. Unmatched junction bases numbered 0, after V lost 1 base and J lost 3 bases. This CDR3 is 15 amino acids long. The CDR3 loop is CASSQGTSGYNEQFF. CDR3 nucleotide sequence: TGTGCCAGCAGCCAAGGGACTAGCGGCTACAATGAGCAGTTCTTC.

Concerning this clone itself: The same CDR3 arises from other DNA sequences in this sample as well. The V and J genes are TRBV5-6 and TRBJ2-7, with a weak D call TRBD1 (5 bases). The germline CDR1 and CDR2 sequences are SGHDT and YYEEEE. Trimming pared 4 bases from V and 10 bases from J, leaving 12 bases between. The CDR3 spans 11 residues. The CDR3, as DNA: TGTGCCAGCAGCAGGGGTGGCGAACAGTACTTC. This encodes CASSRGGEQYF.

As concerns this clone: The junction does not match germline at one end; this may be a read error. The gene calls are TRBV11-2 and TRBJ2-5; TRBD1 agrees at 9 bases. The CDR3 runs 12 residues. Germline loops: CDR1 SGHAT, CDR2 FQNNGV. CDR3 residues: CASGPIGDRAHF. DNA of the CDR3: TGTGCCAGCGGCCCTATTGGGGACAGGGCTCACTTC.